One T cell receptor (beta chain) is described in this entry. These data originate in a study of patients and donors after allogeneic stem cell transplantation. Germline lookup yields CDR1 KGHDR and CDR2 SFDVKD. V lost 4 bases, J lost 1 base, and 7 bases lay in between. The CDR3 contains 14 residues. TCRdb called the RT-PCR reads again in MiXCR, with one record for every CDR3 protein. The sample consists of 100,000 to 120,000 distinct CDR3 sequences, 35% to 45% of them appearing once. The gene calls are TRBV24-1 and TRBJ1-5; D not resolved. Sequencing input: blood, either unsorted or a sorted T cell fraction (not recorded which). The sequence was obtained from a human donor who was either an allogeneic HSCT recipient or a stem cell or donor lymphocyte infusion donor (not recorded which). It is not recorded whose cells these are; they may come from a transplant donor. CDR3 coding DNA: TGTGCCACCAGTGAACTGGACAGCAATCAGCCCCAGCATTTT. Translation gives CATSELDSNQPQHF.